One sample yielded the 22 T cell receptor beta chains listed below, sequenced in a study of blood T cells in healthy people across ages. A J-beta primer mix and a sample-barcoded 5' primer were used in a second PCR of roughly 6 to 11 cycles. TCRdb re-called the 5' RACE reads with MiXCR, one entry per CDR3 protein. There are about 680,000 distinct CDR3 sequences in the sample; over 45% occur only once, and roughly 34% lies in the top ten. The sequenced sample consisted of blood. These receptors were taken from a woman aged 55-69 years in good health.

The rearrangement uses TRBV7-3 and TRBJ2-5, with 9 bases fitting TRBD2. The CDR3 runs 13 residues. CDR1 and CDR2 (germline): SGHTA, FQGTGA. The V segment lost 2 bases and the J segment 11 bases; nucleotides outside the gene matches: 6. For the CDR3, the DNA is TGTGCCAGCAGCTTAGGACTAGCGCAAGAGCAGTACTTC. Amino acid sequence: CASSLGLAQEQYF.

This clonotype was detected a few times. The J gene is TRBJ2-4, the V gene TRBV6-2 or TRBV6-3; D is possibly TRBD1 (5 bases). Germline V lookup: CDR1 MNHEY, CDR2 SVGEGT. The ends were cut back, 4 bases at V and 7 bases at J, with 23 bases in the middle. The CDR3 length is 17 residues. CDR3 sequence (DNA): TGTGCCAGCAGTTCCCCCCTGGCACAAACAAACAGGAACATTCAGTACTTC. Its protein is CASSSPLAQTNRNIQYF.

For this clonotype: A read error may produce the germline difference seen at one junction end. The genes are TRBV6-2 or TRBV6-3 and TRBJ2-6; D assignment may be TRBD1 or TRBD2 (5 bases each). Germline CDR1 reads MNHEY; CDR2 reads SVGEGT. This CDR3 comprises 16 residues. The CDR3 sequence is CASSYYGGSGANVLTF. The CDR3 DNA reads TGTGCCAGTAGTTACTATGGGGGCTCTGGGGCCAACGTCCTGACTTTC.

This clonotype was observed a single time. The rearrangement joins TRBV27 to TRBJ2-4; D is unclear. The CDR3 loop spans 18 amino acids. Per the germline V gene, CDR1 is MNHEY and CDR2 is SMNVEV (reference sequence). Trimming removed 6 bases at V and 0 bases at J, with 21 bases between. CDR3 bases: TGTGCCAGCAGCCAGCAGTCCAGTCCCACATTAGCCAAAAACATTCAGTACTTC. It specifies CASSQQSSPTLAKNIQYF.

This clonotype has more than one count but fewer than ten. This chain uses TRBV4-2 with TRBJ2-5; 10 bases align to TRBD1. Germline-derived CDR1 and CDR2 are LGHNA and YNFKEQ. The CDR3 is 15 amino acids. Trimming took 4 bases from V and 2 from J; bases not matched to a gene: 4. This CDR3 reads CASSLEDRGQETQYF. The CDR3 bases are TGTGCCAGCAGCCTAGAGGACAGGGGGCAAGAGACCCAGTACTTC.

The chain combines TRBV6-5 with TRBJ2-7; D may be TRBD2 (6 bases). Trimming took 7 bases from V and 7 from J, leaving 23 bases between them. This CDR3 region has 15 residues. Looked up from germline, CDR1 is MNHEY and CDR2 is SVGAGI. The CDR3, as DNA: TGTGCCAGCAAGGAGGGTAGCGGAGGTTTGGGTGAGCAGTACTTC. This codes for CASKEGSGGLGEQYF.

This clonotype was found once. This chain joins TRBV5-1 and TRBJ2-5, with D possibly matching TRBD1 (5 bases). The germline V and J ends were trimmed by 0 bases and 4 bases, with 16 bases remaining between them. This CDR3 has 16 residues. Germline CDR1 and CDR2: SGHRS and YFSETQ. The CDR3 protein is CASSLDVVQELETQYF. In DNA, the CDR3 is TGCGCCAGCAGCTTGGATGTGGTACAGGAGTTAGAGACCCAGTACTTC.

The chain employs TRBV7-2 and TRBJ2-7; the D is unclear. CDR1 and CDR2 from the germline V gene are SGHTA and FQGNSA. The CDR3 loop spans 15 amino acids. The V gene lost 0 bases and the J gene lost 7 bases, with 16 bases spanning the gap. The CDR3 sequence: CASSLAGIVYNEQYF. The CDR3 coding sequence is TGTGCCAGCAGCTTAGCGGGGATAGTCTACAATGAGCAGTACTTC.

This clonotype was observed a few times. This rearrangement joins TRBV9 to TRBJ2-7, with 9 bases fitting TRBD2. The J segment lost 2 bases and the V segment lost 0 bases, leaving 3 bases of the junction unmatched. Germline V CDR1 and CDR2: SGDLS, YYNGEE. The CDR3 sequence is 15 residues long. CDR3 loop: CASSVGLAEAYEQYF. Written as DNA, the CDR3 is TGTGCCAGCAGCGTAGGACTAGCGGAAGCCTACGAGCAGTACTTC. The full variable domain, with the rest looked up from reference TRBV9 and TRBJ2-7, is DSGVTQTPKHLITATGQRVTLRCSPRSGDLSVYWYQQSLDQGLQFLIQYYNGEERAKGNILERFSAQQFPDLHSELNLSSLELGDSALYFCASSVGLAEAYEQYFGPGTRLTVT.

The V call is TRBV20-1, the J call TRBJ2-5; D is possibly TRBD1 (6 bases). Trimming cost V 1 base and J 11 bases, with 26 bases left between them. CDR1 and CDR2 from the germline V gene are DFQATT and SNEGSKA (reference sequence). This CDR3 comprises 16 residues. This CDR3 is CSARGNTNRESSEQYF. The CDR3 region has the DNA TGCAGTGCTAGAGGCAACACAAACAGGGAAAGCAGTGAGCAGTACTTC.

This chain joins TRBV20-1 and TRBJ2-1; D is perhaps TRBD2 (7 bases). V lost 1 base to trimming and J lost 9 bases, with 13 bases between them. The CDR3 extends over 13 amino acids. The germline gives CDR1 DFQATT, CDR2 SNEGSKA (reference sequence). The CDR3 protein is CSARVIGGAEQFF. As DNA, the CDR3 is TGCAGTGCTAGAGTAATTGGGGGGGCTGAGCAGTTCTTC.

At least ten counts were recorded for this clonotype. V gene TRBV3-1 combines with J gene TRBJ2-7; 10 nucleotides match TRBD2. V gave up 4 bases and J gave up 11 bases; unmatched junction bases: 11. Germline values: CDR1 LGHDT, CDR2 YNNKEL (reference sequence). This CDR3 contains 14 residues. The CDR3 sequence is CASSPTPSGSQEYF. CDR3 in DNA: TGTGCCAGCAGCCCTACTCCTAGCGGGAGTCAGGAGTACTTC.

CDR3: CSVLGPYSGNTIYF. The DNA for the CDR3 is TGCAGCGTTCTTGGACCGTACTCTGGAAACACCATATATTTT. The chain combines TRBV29-1 with TRBJ1-3; D not resolved. The CDR3 has 14 amino acids. V was trimmed by 5 bases and J by 0 bases, leaving 11 bases between them. The V gene's germline CDR1 is SQVTM and CDR2 ANQGSEA.

This chain joins TRBV2 and TRBJ2-1, with 8 bases lining up with TRBD2. Germline values: CDR1 SNHLY, CDR2 FYNNEI. This CDR3 region has 15 residues. Trimming removed 6 bases from V and 5 bases from J; junction bases left unmatched: 9. The CDR3 region is CASRSVGREDNEQFF. The CDR3 DNA follows: TGTGCCAGCAGGTCAGTCGGGCGGGAGGACAATGAGCAGTTCTTC.

With regard to this clonotype: At one end the junction does not follow the germline gene, possibly because of a read error. V is TRBV6-2 or TRBV6-3 and J is TRBJ2-5; possibly TRBD2 for D (5 bases). Germline CDR1 is MNHEY and CDR2 is SVGEGT. CDR3 length equals 11 residues. DNA for the CDR3: TGTGCCAGCAGTTATTGGGAGACCCTGTACTTC. The encoded protein is CASSYWETLYF.

The J gene is TRBJ2-7, the V gene TRBV7-2; D possibly corresponds to TRBD1 (5 bases). The CDR3 length is 14 residues. Germline V lookup: CDR1 SGHTA, CDR2 FQGNSA. V dropped 1 base and J dropped 1 base, with 8 bases sitting between them. CDR3 DNA: TGTGCCAGCAGCTTAGTGGACACTTCCTACGAGCAGTACTTC. Its translation is CASSLVDTSYEQYF.

This clonotype showed up just a few times. This chain uses TRBV6-5 with TRBJ1-2, with TRBD1 matching over 9 bases. V gave up 5 bases and J gave up 4 bases; unmatched junction bases: 8. Germline V gene sequence: CDR1 MNHEY, CDR2 SVGAGI. This CDR3 has 15 amino acids. CDR3 nucleotide sequence: TGTGCCAGCAGTCCTCCGGGACAGGGATTCTATGGCTACACCTTC. It encodes CASSPPGQGFYGYTF.

The V gene is TRBV20-1, the J gene TRBJ1-4; tentatively, D is TRBD1 (6 bases). Germline CDR1 reads DFQATT; CDR2 reads SNEGSKA (reference sequence). V lost 6 bases and J 2 bases, leaving 13 bases between the germline ends. The CDR3 has 14 amino acids. CDR3 DNA: TGCAGTGCACAGGACAGTAGGACTAATGAAAAACTGTTTTTT. The encoded protein is CSAQDSRTNEKLFF.

This clonotype was observed a few times. The genes are TRBV7-2 and TRBJ1-5, with unresolved D. The V and J ends lost 5 bases and 3 bases respectively, with 11 bases between them. The V gene's germline CDR1 is SGHTA and CDR2 FQGNSA. This CDR3 is 14 amino acids long. CDR3 sequence reads: CASSQGSPNQPQHF. The DNA for the CDR3 is TGTGCCAGCAGCCAAGGCAGTCCCAATCAGCCCCAGCATTTT. Drawing the rest from reference TRBV7-2 and TRBJ1-5, the complete variable domain is GAGVSQSPSNKVTEKGKDVELRCDPISGHTALYWYRQSLGQGLEFLIYFQGNSAPDKSGLPSDRFSAERTGGSVSTLTIQRTQQEDSAVYLCASSQGSPNQPQHFGDGTRLSIL.

The rearrangement uses TRBV29-1 and TRBJ2-1, with 7 bases fitting TRBD2. The length of the CDR3 is 12 residues. Unmatched junction bases numbered 2, after V lost 7 bases and J lost 2 bases. Germline V gene lookup returns CDR1 SQVTM and CDR2 ANQGSEA. CDR3 nucleotide sequence: TGCAGCGGGGGGGGAACCTACAATGAGCAGTTCTTC. Translating gives CSGGGTYNEQFF.

This chain connects TRBV6-2 or TRBV6-3 to TRBJ2-3; 7 positions agree with TRBD2. Germline-derived CDR1 and CDR2 are MNHEY and SVGEGT. Germline trimming cut 5 bases from V and 5 bases from J; bases unmatched to any gene: 10. The CDR3 sequence is 15 residues long. CDR3 coding DNA: TGTGCCAGCAGTGCCTCTAGCGGAGCGGTAGATACGCAGTATTTT. Translated, it gives CASSASSGAVDTQYF.

This clonotype was seen ten or more times. V gene TRBV20-1 combines with J gene TRBJ1-2; 8 bases fit TRBD1. This CDR3 comprises 12 residues. The germline V gene has CDR1 DFQATT and CDR2 SNEGSKA (reference sequence). The CDR3 DNA is TGCAGCTGGACAGGGTCAAACTATGGCTACACCTTC. Residues: CSWTGSNYGYTF.